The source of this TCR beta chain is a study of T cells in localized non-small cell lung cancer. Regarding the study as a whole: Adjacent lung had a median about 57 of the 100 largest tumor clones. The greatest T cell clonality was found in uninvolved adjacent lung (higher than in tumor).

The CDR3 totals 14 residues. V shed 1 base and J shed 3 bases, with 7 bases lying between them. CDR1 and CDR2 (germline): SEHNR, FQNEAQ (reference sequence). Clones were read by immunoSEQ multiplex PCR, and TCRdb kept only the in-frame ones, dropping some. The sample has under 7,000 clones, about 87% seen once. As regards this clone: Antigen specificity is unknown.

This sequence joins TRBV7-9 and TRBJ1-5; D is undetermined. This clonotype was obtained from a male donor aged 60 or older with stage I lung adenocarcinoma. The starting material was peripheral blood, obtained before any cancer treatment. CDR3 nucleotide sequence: TGTGCCAGCAGCTTAGGGTTGGACAATCAGCCCCAGCATTTT. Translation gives CASSLGLDNQPQHF. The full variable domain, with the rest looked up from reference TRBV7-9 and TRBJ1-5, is DTGVSQNPRHKITKRGQNVTFRCDPISEHNRLYWYRQTLGQGPEFLTYFQNEAQLEKSRLLSDRFSAERPKGSFSTLEIQRTEQGDSAMYLCASSLGLDNQPQHFGDGTRLSIL.